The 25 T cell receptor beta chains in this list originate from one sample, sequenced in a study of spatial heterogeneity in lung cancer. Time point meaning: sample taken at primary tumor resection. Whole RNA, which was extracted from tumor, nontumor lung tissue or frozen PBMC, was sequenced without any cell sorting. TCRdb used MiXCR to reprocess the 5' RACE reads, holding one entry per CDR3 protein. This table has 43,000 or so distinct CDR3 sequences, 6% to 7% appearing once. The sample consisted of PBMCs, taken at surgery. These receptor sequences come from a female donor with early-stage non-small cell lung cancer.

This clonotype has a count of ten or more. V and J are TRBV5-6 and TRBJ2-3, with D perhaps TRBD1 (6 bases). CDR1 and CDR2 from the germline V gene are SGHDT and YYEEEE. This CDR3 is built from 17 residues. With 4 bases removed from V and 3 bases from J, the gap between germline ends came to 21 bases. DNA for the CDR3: TGTGCCAGCAGCACCCGGTCGGGGACAAGAGGGACAGATACGCAGTATTTT. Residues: CASSTRSGTRGTDTQYF.

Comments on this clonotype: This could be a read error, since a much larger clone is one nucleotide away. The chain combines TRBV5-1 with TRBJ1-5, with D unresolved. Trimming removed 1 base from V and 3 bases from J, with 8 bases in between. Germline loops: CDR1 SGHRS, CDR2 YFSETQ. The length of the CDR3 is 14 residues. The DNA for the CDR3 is TGCGCCAGCAGCTTGAGGGCTGACAATCAGCCCCAGCATTTT. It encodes CASSLRADNQPQHF.

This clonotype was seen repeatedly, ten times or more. The CDR3 DNA is TGTGCCTCCGCGGACAGTAACTATGGCTACACCTTC. Amino acid sequence: CASADSNYGYTF. The gene calls are TRBV6-2 or TRBV6-3 and TRBJ1-2; tentatively, D is TRBD1 (6 bases). Germline lookup yields CDR1 MNHEY and CDR2 SVGEGT. Between the trimmed V and J ends, which lost 11 bases and 1 base, there was a span of 11 bases. The CDR3 consists of 12 residues.

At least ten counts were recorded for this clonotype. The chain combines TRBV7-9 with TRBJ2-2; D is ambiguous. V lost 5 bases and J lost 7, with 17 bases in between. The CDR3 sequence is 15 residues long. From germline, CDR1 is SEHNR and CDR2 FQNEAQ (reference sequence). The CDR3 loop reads CASSLPPTSVGELFF. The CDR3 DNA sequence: TGTGCCAGCAGCCTCCCCCCTACTTCCGTCGGGGAGCTGTTTTTT.

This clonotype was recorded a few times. The CDR3 nucleotides read TGCGCCAGCAGCCAAGAACCGGGACAGGGGACGAACACTGAAGCTTTCTTT. Its translation: CASSQEPGQGTNTEAFF. The chain uses TRBV4-1 and TRBJ1-1, with TRBD1 identical over 10 bases. V lost 0 bases and J lost 1; bases outside the gene matches: 5. Per germline, CDR1 MGHRA and CDR2 YSYEKL. The CDR3 runs to 17 residues.

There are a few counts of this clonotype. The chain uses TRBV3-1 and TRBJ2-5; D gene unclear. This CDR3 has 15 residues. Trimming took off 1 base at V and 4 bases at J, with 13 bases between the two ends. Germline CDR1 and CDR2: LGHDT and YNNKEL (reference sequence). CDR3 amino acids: CASSQVFGESETQYF. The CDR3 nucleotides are TGTGCCAGCAGCCAAGTTTTTGGGGAATCAGAGACCCAGTACTTC.

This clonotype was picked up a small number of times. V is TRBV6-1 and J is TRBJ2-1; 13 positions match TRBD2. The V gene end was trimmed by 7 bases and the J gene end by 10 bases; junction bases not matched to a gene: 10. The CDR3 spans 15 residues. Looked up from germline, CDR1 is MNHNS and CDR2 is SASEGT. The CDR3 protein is CASTSLAGGPGEQFF. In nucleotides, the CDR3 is TGTGCCAGCACCTCACTAGCGGGGGGGCCAGGAGAGCAGTTCTTC.

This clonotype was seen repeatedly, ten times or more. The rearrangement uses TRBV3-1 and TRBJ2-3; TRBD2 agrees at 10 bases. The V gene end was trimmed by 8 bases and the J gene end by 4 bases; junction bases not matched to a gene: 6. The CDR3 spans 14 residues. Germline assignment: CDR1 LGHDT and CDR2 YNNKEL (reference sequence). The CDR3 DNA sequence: TGTGCCAGCCGGGAGCGGGGGGGCGCAGATACGCAGTATTTT. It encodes CASRERGGADTQYF.

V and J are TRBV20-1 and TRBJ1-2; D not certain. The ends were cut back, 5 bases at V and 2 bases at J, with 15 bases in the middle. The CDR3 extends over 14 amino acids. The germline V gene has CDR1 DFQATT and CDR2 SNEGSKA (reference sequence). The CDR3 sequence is CSAHRRQGNYGYTF. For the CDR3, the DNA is TGCAGTGCTCATCGGCGGCAAGGGAACTATGGCTACACCTTC.

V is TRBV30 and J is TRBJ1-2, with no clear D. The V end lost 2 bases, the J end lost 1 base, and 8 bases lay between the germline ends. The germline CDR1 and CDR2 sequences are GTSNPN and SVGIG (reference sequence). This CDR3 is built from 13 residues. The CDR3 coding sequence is TGTGCCTGGAGTCTAGGGATTAACTATGGCTACACCTTC. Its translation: CAWSLGINYGYTF.

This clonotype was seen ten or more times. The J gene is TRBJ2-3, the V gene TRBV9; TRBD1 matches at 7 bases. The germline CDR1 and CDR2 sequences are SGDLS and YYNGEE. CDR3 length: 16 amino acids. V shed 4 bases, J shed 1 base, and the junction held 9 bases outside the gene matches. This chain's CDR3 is CASSPLWDSRTDTQYF. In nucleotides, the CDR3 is TGTGCCAGCAGCCCCCTCTGGGACAGCCGCACAGATACGCAGTATTTT. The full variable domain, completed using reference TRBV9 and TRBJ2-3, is DSGVTQTPKHLITATGQRVTLRCSPRSGDLSVYWYQQSLDQGLQFLIQYYNGEERAKGNILERFSAQQFPDLHSELNLSSLELGDSALYFCASSPLWDSRTDTQYFGPGTRLTVL.

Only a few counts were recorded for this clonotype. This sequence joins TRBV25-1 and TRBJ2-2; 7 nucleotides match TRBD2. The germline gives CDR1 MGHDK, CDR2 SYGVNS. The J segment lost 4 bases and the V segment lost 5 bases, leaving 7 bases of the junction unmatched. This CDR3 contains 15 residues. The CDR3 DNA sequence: TGTGCCAGCAGTAGTCAGCTAGCGGTCACCGGGGAGCTGTTTTTT. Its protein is CASSSQLAVTGELFF.

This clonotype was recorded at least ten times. The CDR3 loop reads CASSYPTRGGGPTDTQYF. CDR3 DNA sequence: TGTGCCAGCAGTTACCCGACCCGTGGAGGGGGTCCCACAGATACGCAGTATTTT. The chain is built from TRBV6-2 or TRBV6-3 and TRBJ2-3; D tentatively reads TRBD1 or TRBD2 (6 bases each). Trimming shortened V by 2 bases and J by 2 bases, and 20 bases separated the two germline ends. This CDR3 is 18 amino acids long. Germline V lookup: CDR1 MNHEY, CDR2 SVGEGT.

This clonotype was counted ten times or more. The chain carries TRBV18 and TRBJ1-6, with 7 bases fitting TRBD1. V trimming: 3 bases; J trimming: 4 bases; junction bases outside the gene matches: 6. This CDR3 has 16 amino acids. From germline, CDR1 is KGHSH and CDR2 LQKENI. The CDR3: CASSPTKTGYNSPLHF. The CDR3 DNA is TGTGCCAGCTCACCGACTAAGACAGGGTATAATTCACCCCTCCACTTT.

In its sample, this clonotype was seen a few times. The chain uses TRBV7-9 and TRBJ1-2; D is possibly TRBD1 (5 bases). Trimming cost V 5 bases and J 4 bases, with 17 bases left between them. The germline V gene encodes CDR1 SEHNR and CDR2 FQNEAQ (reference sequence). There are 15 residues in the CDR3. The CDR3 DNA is TGTGCCAGCAGCCCCGGACGGGGCCCGGTCTATGGCTACACCTTC. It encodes CASSPGRGPVYGYTF.

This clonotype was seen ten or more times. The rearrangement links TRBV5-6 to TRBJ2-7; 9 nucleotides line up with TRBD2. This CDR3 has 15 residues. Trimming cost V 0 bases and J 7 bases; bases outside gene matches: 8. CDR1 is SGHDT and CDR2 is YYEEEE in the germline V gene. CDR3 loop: CASSLVRAGGREQYF. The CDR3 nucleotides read TGTGCCAGCAGCTTGGTTCGAGCGGGGGGCCGGGAGCAGTACTTC.

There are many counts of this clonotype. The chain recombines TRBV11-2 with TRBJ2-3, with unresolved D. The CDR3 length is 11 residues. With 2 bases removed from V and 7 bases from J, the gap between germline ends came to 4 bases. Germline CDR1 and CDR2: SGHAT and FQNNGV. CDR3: CASSLFNTQYF. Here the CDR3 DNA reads TGTGCCAGCAGCTTATTCAATACGCAGTATTTT.

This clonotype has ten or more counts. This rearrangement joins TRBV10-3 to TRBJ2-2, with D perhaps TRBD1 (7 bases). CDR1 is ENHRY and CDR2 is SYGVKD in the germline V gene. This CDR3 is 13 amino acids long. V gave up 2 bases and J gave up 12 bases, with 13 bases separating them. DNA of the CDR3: TGTGCCATCAGTGAGCCGCAGGGGGGCCAGCTGTTTTTT. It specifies CAISEPQGGQLFF.

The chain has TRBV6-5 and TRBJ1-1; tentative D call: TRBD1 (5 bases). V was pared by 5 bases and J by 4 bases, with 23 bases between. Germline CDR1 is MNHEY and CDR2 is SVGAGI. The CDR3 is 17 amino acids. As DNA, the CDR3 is TGTGCCAGCAGTCCCCCGGGTGGGGCGGGTCAGGGCACTGAAGCTTTCTTT. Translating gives CASSPPGGAGQGTEAFF.

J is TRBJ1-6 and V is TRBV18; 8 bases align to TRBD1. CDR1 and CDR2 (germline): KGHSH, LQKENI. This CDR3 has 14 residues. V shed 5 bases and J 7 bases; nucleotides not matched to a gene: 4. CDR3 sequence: CASSDDRGNSPLHF. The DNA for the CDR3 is TGTGCCAGCTCAGACGACAGGGGAAATTCACCCCTCCACTTT.

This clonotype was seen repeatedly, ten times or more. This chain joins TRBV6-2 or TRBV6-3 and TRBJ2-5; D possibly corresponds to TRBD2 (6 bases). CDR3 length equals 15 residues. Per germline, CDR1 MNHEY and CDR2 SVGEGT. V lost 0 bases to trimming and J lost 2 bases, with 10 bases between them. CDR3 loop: CASSYSLGGQETQYF. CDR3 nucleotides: TGTGCCAGCAGTTACTCGTTGGGGGGTCAAGAGACCCAGTACTTC.

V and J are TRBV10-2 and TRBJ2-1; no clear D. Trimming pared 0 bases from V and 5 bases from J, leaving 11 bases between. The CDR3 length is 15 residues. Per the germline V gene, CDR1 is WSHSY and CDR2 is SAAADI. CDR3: CASSESGKGNNEQFF. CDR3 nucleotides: TGCGCCAGCAGTGAGTCGGGGAAAGGGAACAATGAGCAGTTCTTC.

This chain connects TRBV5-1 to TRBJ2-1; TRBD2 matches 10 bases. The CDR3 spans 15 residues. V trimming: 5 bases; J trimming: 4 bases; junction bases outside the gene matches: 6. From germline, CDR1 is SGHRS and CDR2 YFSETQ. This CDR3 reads CASSPLAGSYNEQFF. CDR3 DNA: TGCGCCAGCAGTCCACTAGCGGGGAGTTACAATGAGCAGTTCTTC.

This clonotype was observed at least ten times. The CDR3 is CASSLRDPLPGPLHF. CDR3 DNA: TGTGCCAGCAGTCTGCGGGACCCTCTACCGGGGCCCCTCCACTTT. The rearrangement links TRBV7-9 to TRBJ1-6, with D possibly being TRBD1 (5 bases). CDR1 SEHNR and CDR2 FQNEAQ come from the germline V gene (reference sequence). The CDR3 extends over 15 amino acids. The V and J ends lost 6 bases and 13 bases respectively, with 22 bases between them.

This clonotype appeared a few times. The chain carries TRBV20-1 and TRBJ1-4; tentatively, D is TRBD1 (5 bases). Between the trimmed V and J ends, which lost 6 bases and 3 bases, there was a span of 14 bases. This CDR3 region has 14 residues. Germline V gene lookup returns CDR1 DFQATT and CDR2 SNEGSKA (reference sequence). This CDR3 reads CSAPKGPANEKLFF. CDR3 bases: TGCAGTGCCCCCAAGGGGCCTGCTAATGAAAAACTGTTTTTT.